These T cell receptor beta chains were read from a single sample in a study of cytomegalovirus exposure and HLA in healthy donors. Produced via immunoSEQ multiplex PCR; TCRdb's table is partial and in-frame only. Seen here are about 130,000 clones, 70% to 80% observed once, and the top ten hold over 2%. Sequencing was done on a sample of PBMCs. The receptors shown here come from a man under 40 in good health and CMV-seronegative. Each CDR3 is given with its conserved first and last residue. Fields, in order: V gene, J gene, D gene, clone size, CDR3 DNA, CDR3 protein. A D gene is named only where the DNA matches it firmly. Clone size is given for some rows only: seen once, a few or many times, or a class if the clone is expanded.

v_gene: TRBV28
j_gene: TRBJ2-7
d_gene: TRBD2
abundance: .
CDR3nt: TGTGCCAGCAGTCTCGGTTCGACTAGCGGACTATACGAGCAGTACTTC
CDR3aa: CASSLGSTSGLYEQYF

v_gene: TRBV5-4
j_gene: TRBJ2-5
d_gene: .
abundance: few
CDR3nt: TGCGCCAGCAGCCAAATGACAGGACAAGAGACCCAGTACTTC
CDR3aa: CASSQMTGQETQYF

v_gene: TRBV12-2
j_gene: TRBJ2-7
d_gene: .
abundance: .
CDR3nt: TGTGCAAGTCGCTTAGGCCAAGGGACTAGTAAGCGGTACGAGCAGTACTTC
CDR3aa: CASRLGQGTSKRYEQYF

v_gene: TRBV7-9
j_gene: TRBJ2-3
d_gene: TRBD2
abundance: medium-sized
CDR3nt: TGTGCCAGCAGCTTAAGCAGGAGCGGGAGGTTGGCAGATACGCAGTATTTT
CDR3aa: CASSLSRSGRLADTQYF

v_gene: TRBV29-1
j_gene: TRBJ2-7
d_gene: .
abundance: .
CDR3nt: TGCAGCGTTATCGTCCAGGGAAATTACGAGCAGTACTTC
CDR3aa: CSVIVQGNYEQYF

v_gene: TRBV6-1
j_gene: TRBJ1-5
d_gene: TRBD1
abundance: .
CDR3nt: TGTGCCACAGGACAGGGAAAGGAGCATTTGCAGCCCCAGCATTTT
CDR3aa: CATGQGKEHLQPQHF

v_gene: TRBV28
j_gene: TRBJ2-7
d_gene: TRBD2
abundance: .
CDR3nt: TGTGCCAGCACCCCGGAAGCGGGAGGATTCTCCTACGAGCAGTACTTC
CDR3aa: CASTPEAGGFSYEQYF

v_gene: TRBV7-9
j_gene: TRBJ2-6
d_gene: .
abundance: few
CDR3nt: TGTGCCAGGGGGGCAGGGCCTGGGGCCAACGTCCTGACTTTC
CDR3aa: CARGAGPGANVLTF

v_gene: TRBV28
j_gene: TRBJ2-7
d_gene: TRBD2
abundance: .
CDR3nt: TGTGCCAGCAGTTTAGGGCTAGCGGTTTACGAGCAGTACTTC
CDR3aa: CASSLGLAVYEQYF

v_gene: TRBV6-1
j_gene: TRBJ2-1
d_gene: TRBD2
abundance: .
CDR3nt: TGTGCCAGCAGTGAACAGCGAGTAGCGGGAACCTACAATGAGCAGTTCTTC
CDR3aa: CASSEQRVAGTYNEQFF

v_gene: TRBV7-2
j_gene: TRBJ2-1
d_gene: .
abundance: .
CDR3nt: TGTGCCAGCAGCTTAGTTCCGGGACTTCCGGATGAGCAGTTCTTC
CDR3aa: CASSLVPGLPDEQFF

v_gene: TRBV7-6
j_gene: TRBJ2-7
d_gene: .
abundance: .
CDR3nt: TGTGCCAGCAGCTGGGGCACAGCCTACGAGCAGTACTTC
CDR3aa: CASSWGTAYEQYF

v_gene: TRBV2
j_gene: TRBJ1-6
d_gene: .
abundance: .
CDR3nt: TGTGCCAGCAGTAACGGGAATTCACCCCTCCACTTT
CDR3aa: CASSNGNSPLHF

v_gene: TRBV30
j_gene: TRBJ2-3
d_gene: .
abundance: .
CDR3nt: TGTGCCTGCAGCGCTCAACGGGGAGATACGCAGTATTTT
CDR3aa: CACSAQRGDTQYF

v_gene: TRBV7-9
j_gene: TRBJ1-1
d_gene: .
abundance: few
CDR3nt: TGTGCCAGCAGTCGCGGACAGCTGAACACTGAAGCTTTCTTT
CDR3aa: CASSRGQLNTEAFF

v_gene: TRBV7-8
j_gene: TRBJ2-5
d_gene: .
abundance: few
CDR3nt: TGTGCCAGCAGCTTAGCGCACAGCCCAGTCGAGACCCAGTACTTC
CDR3aa: CASSLAHSPVETQYF

v_gene: TRBV30
j_gene: TRBJ2-7
d_gene: .
abundance: few
CDR3nt: TGTGCCTGGAGTGTACTAGGGAGAGGTGGCTACGAGCAGTACTTC
CDR3aa: CAWSVLGRGGYEQYF

v_gene: TRBV29-1
j_gene: TRBJ2-5
d_gene: .
abundance: .
CDR3nt: TGCAGCGTTGAGAGCTATACAGAGGAGACCCAGTACTTC
CDR3aa: CSVESYTEETQYF

v_gene: TRBV6-1
j_gene: TRBJ1-1
d_gene: .
abundance: .
CDR3nt: TGTGCCAGTAGAACCCGGGGGGGGACGAACACTGAAGCTTTCTTT
CDR3aa: CASRTRGGTNTEAFF

v_gene: TRBV7-6
j_gene: TRBJ2-5
d_gene: .
abundance: .
CDR3nt: TGTGCCAGCAGCTTATCCACCCGGGAGACCCAGTACTTC
CDR3aa: CASSLSTRETQYF

v_gene: TRBV18
j_gene: TRBJ2-2
d_gene: .
abundance: .
CDR3nt: TGTGCCAGCTCACCGCCGACAGGAGGGAACACCGGGGAGCTGTTTTTT
CDR3aa: CASSPPTGGNTGELFF

v_gene: TRBV29-1
j_gene: TRBJ2-1
d_gene: TRBD1
abundance: .
CDR3nt: TGCAGCGTTGACGTGACAGGGACCTTCAATGAGCAGTTCTTC
CDR3aa: CSVDVTGTFNEQFF

v_gene: TRBV14
j_gene: TRBJ2-7
d_gene: TRBD2
abundance: .
CDR3nt: TGTGCCAGCAGCCAGCCCCTTGGACTAGCGGGAGGAGATCAGCAGTACTTC
CDR3aa: CASSQPLGLAGGDQQYF

v_gene: TRBV7-8
j_gene: TRBJ2-1
d_gene: TRBD2
abundance: .
CDR3nt: TGTGCCAGCAGTCGGATTCTGGGACTACCCTACAATGAGCAGTTCTTC
CDR3aa: CASSRILGLPYNEQFF

v_gene: TRBV25-1
j_gene: TRBJ1-1
d_gene: TRBD1
abundance: .
CDR3nt: TGTGCCAGCAGCTATTCCGGGACAGGGGGAGCTGAAGCTTTCTTT
CDR3aa: CASSYSGTGGAEAFF

v_gene: TRBV18
j_gene: TRBJ1-1
d_gene: TRBD1
abundance: once
CDR3nt: TGTGCCAGCTCACCAGACAGGGCGAGTGAAGCTTTCTTT
CDR3aa: CASSPDRASEAFF

v_gene: TRBV5-8
j_gene: TRBJ1-1
d_gene: TRBD1
abundance: .
CDR3nt: TGTGCCAGCAGCTTGTCCGGGACAGGGGTTTTCTTT
CDR3aa: CASSLSGTGVFF

v_gene: TRBV7-2
j_gene: TRBJ1-2
d_gene: .
abundance: .
CDR3nt: TGTGCCAGCAGCTTACTGTATGGCTACACCTTC
CDR3aa: CASSLLYGYTF

v_gene: TRBV29-1
j_gene: TRBJ2-7
d_gene: .
abundance: .
CDR3nt: TGCAGCGCGGGGAGCGGATTCTCCTACGAGCAGTACTTC
CDR3aa: CSAGSGFSYEQYF

v_gene: TRBV29-1
j_gene: TRBJ2-3
d_gene: .
abundance: .
CDR3nt: TGCAGCGTCCTATCCCAGGGGAATCCAACAGATACGCAGTATTTT
CDR3aa: CSVLSQGNPTDTQYF

v_gene: TRBV27
j_gene: TRBJ1-2
d_gene: .
abundance: once
CDR3nt: TGTGCCAGCAGTCCCACGGGGGGCGGGTATGGCTACACCTTC
CDR3aa: CASSPTGGGYGYTF

v_gene: TRBV27
j_gene: TRBJ2-5
d_gene: TRBD2
abundance: .
CDR3nt: TGTGCCAGCAGTTTATTGGCTAGCGGGAGGGAGACCCAGTACTTC
CDR3aa: CASSLLASGRETQYF

v_gene: TRBV6-6
j_gene: TRBJ2-7
d_gene: TRBD1
abundance: .
CDR3nt: TGTGCCAGCAGTAACCGCCGACAGGGGGATTACGAGCAGTACTTC
CDR3aa: CASSNRRQGDYEQYF

v_gene: TRBV27
j_gene: TRBJ2-7
d_gene: .
abundance: .
CDR3nt: TGTGCCAGCAGTTCGGGACAATTCCCGGGGCAGTACTTC
CDR3aa: CASSSGQFPGQYF

v_gene: TRBV7-2
j_gene: TRBJ2-3
d_gene: .
abundance: .
CDR3nt: TGTGCCAGCAGGTTTGGCGGGAGCACAGATACGCAGTATTTT
CDR3aa: CASRFGGSTDTQYF

v_gene: TRBV7-9
j_gene: TRBJ1-3
d_gene: .
abundance: .
CDR3nt: TGTGCCAGCAGCTTGGGGAGGGCCTCTGGAAACACCATATATTTT
CDR3aa: CASSLGRASGNTIYF

v_gene: TRBV15
j_gene: TRBJ1-2
d_gene: .
abundance: once
CDR3nt: TGTGCCACCAGCCCCCAGGGTACAGGGTATGGCTACACCTTC
CDR3aa: CATSPQGTGYGYTF

v_gene: TRBV30
j_gene: TRBJ1-5
d_gene: TRBD1
abundance: few
CDR3nt: TGTGCCTGGGGGGGACAGCTAAGCAATCAGCCCCAGCATTTT
CDR3aa: CAWGGQLSNQPQHF

v_gene: TRBV7-2
j_gene: TRBJ1-5
d_gene: .
abundance: .
CDR3nt: TGTGCCAGCAGCTTAGGAGGGGGTCGCAATCAGCCCCAGCATTTT
CDR3aa: CASSLGGGRNQPQHF

v_gene: TRBV29-1
j_gene: TRBJ2-7
d_gene: TRBD1
abundance: .
CDR3nt: TGCAGTATCCAAATAGGGACAGGGGGCTACGAGCAGTACTTC
CDR3aa: CSIQIGTGGYEQYF

v_gene: TRBV5-1
j_gene: TRBJ1-3
d_gene: TRBD1
abundance: once
CDR3nt: TGCGCCAGCAGTGGACAGGGAGTTGGAAACACCATATATTTT
CDR3aa: CASSGQGVGNTIYF

v_gene: TRBV5-1
j_gene: TRBJ1-1
d_gene: .
abundance: .
CDR3nt: TGCGCCAGCAGCGGCAATGCCAACACTGAAGCTTTCTTT
CDR3aa: CASSGNANTEAFF

v_gene: TRBV5-6
j_gene: TRBJ2-3
d_gene: TRBD2
abundance: .
CDR3nt: TGTGCCAGCAGCTTGGGCGGGAGGGCAGATACGCAGTATTTT
CDR3aa: CASSLGGRADTQYF

v_gene: TRBV29-1
j_gene: TRBJ2-7
d_gene: .
abundance: .
CDR3nt: TGCAGCGTTGAAGGAGGGGGATACGAGCAGTACTTC
CDR3aa: CSVEGGGYEQYF

v_gene: TRBV4-1
j_gene: TRBJ1-4
d_gene: .
abundance: once
CDR3nt: TGTGCCAGCAGCCCCCGACAGGAAACTAATGAAAAACTGTTTTTT
CDR3aa: CASSPRQETNEKLFF

v_gene: TRBV7-2
j_gene: TRBJ2-7
d_gene: TRBD1
abundance: .
CDR3nt: TGTGCCAGCAGCTTAGAGTGGACAGGGGGGTACGAGCAGTACTTC
CDR3aa: CASSLEWTGGYEQYF